One and the same sample provided the 3 T cell receptor beta chains below, sequenced in a study of read filtering for tumor transcriptome and immune sequencing. The library was built from roughly 400 ng RNA with molecular barcoded adaptors for alpha/delta and beta/gamma chains. TCRdb ran MiXCR on the reads and lists one entry per CDR3 protein. The table includes 20,000 to 25,000 distinct CDR3 sequences, approximately 14% detected once. Sequenced input: a population of CD138-negative cells sorted from bone marrow. The receptor source for this set is a donor at least 40 years old with multiple myeloma.

At least ten counts were recorded for this clonotype. This chain connects TRBV28 to TRBJ2-5, with TRBD1 identical over 7 bases. The CDR3 loop spans 14 amino acids. The V segment lost 5 bases and the J segment 5 bases; nucleotides outside the gene matches: 8. The germline CDR1 and CDR2 sequences are MDHEN and SYDVKM. The CDR3 protein is CASSPHRDSETQYF. CDR3 sequence (DNA): TGTGCCAGCAGTCCCCACAGGGACAGCGAGACCCAGTACTTC.

This clonotype was seen just once. This may come from a read error, since a much larger clone is one base off. This chain joins TRBV11-2 and TRBJ2-1; 11 nucleotides agree with TRBD2. The germline V gene has CDR1 SGHAT and CDR2 FQNNGV. CDR3 length: 16 amino acids. The CDR3 is CASSSRTSGGADELFF. CDR3 in DNA: TGTGCCAGCAGCTCCCGAACTAGCGGGGGCGCCGATGAGCTGTTCTTC.

This clonotype was observed at least ten times. The chain combines TRBV6-5 with TRBJ1-5, with D possibly TRBD1 on 5 matching bases. The V gene's germline CDR1 is MNHEY and CDR2 SVGAGI. With 6 bases removed from V and 2 bases from J, the gap between germline ends came to 26 bases. This CDR3 has 19 amino acids. The DNA for the CDR3 is TGTGCCAGCAGCCCTCCTCCGGGACCTCCTCCGGAAGGCAATCAGCCCCAGCATTTT. Amino acid sequence: CASSPPPGPPPEGNQPQHF.